The 14 T cell receptor beta chains reported below all come from one sample, sequenced in a study of T cell repertoires in cytomegalovirus infection. TCRdb processed the reads anew with MiXCR; each CDR3 protein has one entry. The profile shows 450,000 to 650,000 distinct CDR3 sequences, 40% of them singletons. Their antigens remain unidentified. The sample was cultured PBMCs, taken from culture after CMV antigen stimulation. These TCRs come from a human donor in good health (CMV status not recorded). Some clones in this sample may be carry-over from other donors' samples.

The genes are TRBV20-1 and TRBJ2-2; TRBD2 is a possible D gene (7 bases). Per germline, CDR1 DFQATT and CDR2 SNEGSKA (reference sequence). V was pared by 6 bases and J by 7 bases, with 21 bases between. CDR3 length: 15 residues. The CDR3 nucleotides are TGCAGTGCCCGTCGGGCGGGGGCGCTTTTCGGGGAGCTGTTTTTT. Encoded protein: CSARRAGALFGELFF.

This clonotype was observed many times. The V and J genes are TRBV11-3 and TRBJ2-3; the match to TRBD2 covers 10 bases. The length of the CDR3 is 15 residues. The junction had 2 bases not matched to a gene; V was cut back by 1 base and J by 4 bases. Looked up from germline, CDR1 is SGHNT and CDR2 is YENEEA. CDR3 sequence reads: CASSLVAGGSDTQYF. CDR3 in DNA: TGTGCCAGCAGCTTAGTAGCGGGAGGATCAGATACGCAGTATTTT. Looking up the rest from reference TRBV11-3 and TRBJ2-3 gives the full variable domain: EAGVVQSPRYKIIEKKQPVAFWCNPISGHNTLYWYLQNLGQGPELLIRYENEEAVDDSQLPKDRFSAERLKGVDSTLKIQPAELGDSAVYLCASSLVAGGSDTQYFGPGTRLTVL.

CDR3 in amino acids: CASSLDPGQGGNEQFF. The CDR3, as DNA: TGTGCCAGCAGCTTAGACCCGGGACAGGGAGGCAATGAGCAGTTCTTC. The chain uses TRBV7-2 and TRBJ2-1; 9 nucleotides align to TRBD1. The V gene end was trimmed by 1 base and the J gene end by 6 bases; junction bases not matched to a gene: 7. The CDR3 runs to 16 residues. Germline values: CDR1 SGHTA, CDR2 FQGNSA.

This chain links TRBV7-2 with TRBJ2-2, with 9 bases that match TRBD2. The V gene's germline CDR1 is SGHTA and CDR2 FQGNSA. The CDR3 runs 15 residues. V lost 6 bases, J lost 2 bases, and 4 bases stayed unmatched. The CDR3 DNA is TGTGCCAGCAGATTTAGCGGGGGAAACACCGGGGAGCTGTTTTTT. Its translation is CASRFSGGNTGELFF.

The chain employs TRBV6-6 and TRBJ2-1; the D gene is possibly TRBD2 (7 bases). CDR1 is MNHNY, CDR2 SVGAGI, per germline (reference sequence). There are 14 residues in the CDR3. V lost 5 bases and J 7 bases, leaving 15 bases between the germline ends. The DNA of the CDR3 is TGTGCCAGCAGTCCCCAGGGGAGGGTGAATGAGCAGTTCTTC. It is translated as CASSPQGRVNEQFF.

The chain is built from TRBV10-3 and TRBJ2-3, with 9 nucleotides matching TRBD2. The CDR3 totals 15 residues. Germline CDR1 and CDR2: ENHRY and SYGVKD. V lost 10 bases to trimming and J lost 0 bases; unmatched junction nucleotides: 8. In DNA, the CDR3 is TGTGCCACCGGTGGACTAGCGTATAGCACAGATACGCAGTATTTT. This gives the protein CATGGLAYSTDTQYF.

The rearrangement links TRBV4-1 to TRBJ1-4, with TRBD1 matching over 8 bases. Germline values: CDR1 MGHRA, CDR2 YSYEKL. Germline trimming cut 4 bases from V and 8 bases from J; bases unmatched to any gene: 6. The CDR3 totals 14 residues. The CDR3 protein is CASSRTGLEEKLFF. In DNA, the CDR3 is TGCGCCAGCAGCCGGACAGGGCTGGAGGAAAAACTGTTTTTT.

This clonotype was counted between two and nine times. The chain joins TRBV7-6 to TRBJ1-6, with D unresolved. Trimming stripped 7 bases from V and 6 bases from J, with 13 bases between. Germline V lookup: CDR1 SGHVS, CDR2 FNYEAQ. The CDR3 sequence is 14 residues long. CDR3 nucleotide sequence: TGTGCCAGCAACCTCGCCAGGCCTAATTCACCCCTCCACTTT. As protein: CASNLARPNSPLHF.

This clonotype occurred a few times. The CDR3 protein is CASSLSRAGGPLSDEQYF. The CDR3 bases are TGTGCCAGCAGCTTAAGTCGAGCGGGAGGGCCCCTTTCGGACGAGCAGTACTTC. The rearrangement joins TRBV7-2 to TRBJ2-7; 10 bases line up with TRBD2. Germline CDR1 is SGHTA and CDR2 is FQGNSA. This CDR3 has 18 residues. J was trimmed by 5 bases and V by 2 bases; bases with no gene match: 15.

The rearrangement joins TRBV28 to TRBJ2-5, with a tentative D call TRBD1 (5 bases). The CDR3 sequence is 14 residues long. Per germline, CDR1 MDHEN and CDR2 SYDVKM. Trimming removed 6 bases from V and 3 bases from J, with 14 bases in between. The CDR3: CASSRLIREETQYF. CDR3 DNA sequence: TGTGCCAGCAGCCGCTTAATCAGGGAAGAGACCCAGTACTTC.

A single count supports this clonotype. The rearrangement uses TRBV6-2 or TRBV6-3 and TRBJ2-7; weak D call: TRBD2 (6 bases). Germline V gene sequence: CDR1 MNHEY, CDR2 SVGEGT. The CDR3 length is 13 residues. The germline V and J ends were trimmed by 7 bases and 6 bases, with 16 bases remaining between them. CDR3 in DNA: TGTGCCAGCATCCCCTCCGGGGGAGGCGAGCAGTACTTC. This translates into CASIPSGGGEQYF.

The chain links TRBV7-2 to TRBJ1-1; D may be TRBD1 (5 bases). V shed 4 bases and J shed 3 bases, with 15 bases lying between them. Germline V gene lookup returns CDR1 SGHTA and CDR2 FQGNSA. The CDR3 loop spans 15 amino acids. CDR3 nucleotide sequence: TGTGCCAGCAGCTACCGGGACTTGAGGGACACTGAAGCTTTCTTT. This encodes CASSYRDLRDTEAFF. Drawing the rest from reference TRBV7-2 and TRBJ1-1, the complete variable domain is GAGVSQSPSNKVTEKGKDVELRCDPISGHTALYWYRQSLGQGLEFLIYFQGNSAPDKSGLPSDRFSAERTGGSVSTLTIQRTQQEDSAVYLCASSYRDLRDTEAFFGQGTRLTVV.

The chain uses TRBV7-2 and TRBJ2-7; possible D gene TRBD2, 7 bases. Germline CDR1 is SGHTA and CDR2 is FQGNSA. The CDR3 length is 13 residues. V lost 6 bases and J lost 6, with 15 bases in between. The DNA for the CDR3 is TGTGCCAGCAGATACCCAAGGGGGGGCGAGCAGTACTTC. Its translation is CASRYPRGGEQYF. Full variable domain (rest looked up from reference TRBV7-2 and TRBJ2-7): GAGVSQSPSNKVTEKGKDVELRCDPISGHTALYWYRQSLGQGLEFLIYFQGNSAPDKSGLPSDRFSAERTGGSVSTLTIQRTQQEDSAVYLCASRYPRGGEQYFGPGTRLTVT.

The chain uses TRBV4-2 and TRBJ2-1; TRBD1 matches at 9 bases. Germline CDR1 LGHNA, CDR2 YNFKEQ. The CDR3 runs to 16 residues. V lost 1 base and J lost 9; bases outside the gene matches: 10. This CDR3 reads CASSQAETGGRGEQFF. The CDR3 DNA reads TGTGCCAGCAGCCAAGCCGAGACAGGGGGACGCGGTGAGCAGTTCTTC.